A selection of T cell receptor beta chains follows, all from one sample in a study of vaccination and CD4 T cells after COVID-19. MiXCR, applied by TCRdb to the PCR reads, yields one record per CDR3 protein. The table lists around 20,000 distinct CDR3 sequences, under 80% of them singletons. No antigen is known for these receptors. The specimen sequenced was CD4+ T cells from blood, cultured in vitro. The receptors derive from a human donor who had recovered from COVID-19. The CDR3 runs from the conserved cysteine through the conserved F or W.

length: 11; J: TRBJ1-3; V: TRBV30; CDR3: CAWSTVGTIYF
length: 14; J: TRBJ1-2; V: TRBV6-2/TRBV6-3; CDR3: CASSPGQTVYGYTF
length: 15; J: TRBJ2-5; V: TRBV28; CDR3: CASSLGAGWGETQYF
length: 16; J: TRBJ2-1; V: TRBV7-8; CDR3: CASSLGVAGLANEQFF
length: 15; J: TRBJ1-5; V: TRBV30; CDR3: CAWSGDGFSNQPQHF
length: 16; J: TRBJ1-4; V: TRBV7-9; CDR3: CASSLGRAATNEKLFF
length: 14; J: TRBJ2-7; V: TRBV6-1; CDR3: CASHPQRERYEQYF
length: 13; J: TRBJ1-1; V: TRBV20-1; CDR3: CSARSSGDTEAFF
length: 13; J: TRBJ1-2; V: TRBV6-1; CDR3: CASSVTGNYGYTF
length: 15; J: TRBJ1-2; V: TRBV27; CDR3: CASSPGQGGSYGYTF
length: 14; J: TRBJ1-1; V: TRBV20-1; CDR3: CSARDRTGGAGAFF
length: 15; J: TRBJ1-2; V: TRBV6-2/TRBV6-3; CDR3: CASSPNVFSNYGYTF
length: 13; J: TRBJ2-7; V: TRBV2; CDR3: CARTEQGNNEQYF
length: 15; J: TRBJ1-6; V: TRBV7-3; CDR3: CASSFVGQNNSPLHF
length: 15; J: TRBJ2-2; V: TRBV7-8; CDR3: CASSPGSSGAGELFF
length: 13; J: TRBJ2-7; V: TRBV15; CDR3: CATSAGPLDEQYF
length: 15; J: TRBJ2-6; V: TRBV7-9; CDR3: CASSSRGAGANVLTF
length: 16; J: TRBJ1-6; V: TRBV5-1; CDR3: CASSLAGGLGNSPLHF
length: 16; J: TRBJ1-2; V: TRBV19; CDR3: CASGPGTGRANYGYTF
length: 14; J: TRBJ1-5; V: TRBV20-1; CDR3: CSAGRRQGNQPQHF
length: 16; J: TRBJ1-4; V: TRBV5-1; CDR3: CASSPSTGGKNEKLFF
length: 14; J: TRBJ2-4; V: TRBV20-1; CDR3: CSAPGREAKNIQYF
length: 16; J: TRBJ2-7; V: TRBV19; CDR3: CASSNPPGIGVVEQYF
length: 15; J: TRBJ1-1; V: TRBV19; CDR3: CASRPWTGSFTEAFF
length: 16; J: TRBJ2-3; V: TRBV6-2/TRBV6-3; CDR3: CASSYGGMSPTDTQYF
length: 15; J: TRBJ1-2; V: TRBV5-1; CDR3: CASSLGDKGYYGYTF
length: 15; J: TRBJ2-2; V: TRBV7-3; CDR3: CASSPRTGGTGELFF
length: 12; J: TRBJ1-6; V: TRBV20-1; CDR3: CSAQGDGSPLHF
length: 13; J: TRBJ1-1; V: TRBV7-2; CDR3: CASSLTRAVEAFF
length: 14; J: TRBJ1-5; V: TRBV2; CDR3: CASSRTYSNQPQHF
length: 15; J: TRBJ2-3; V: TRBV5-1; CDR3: CASSVGTSGPDTQYF
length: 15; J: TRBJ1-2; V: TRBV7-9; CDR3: CASSLGTTAGYGYTF
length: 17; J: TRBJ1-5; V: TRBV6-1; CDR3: CASSAYGQGRSNQPQHF
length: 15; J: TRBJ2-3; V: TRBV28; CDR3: CASSSPGLGTDTQYF
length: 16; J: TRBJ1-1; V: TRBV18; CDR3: CASSPPFHRANTEAFF
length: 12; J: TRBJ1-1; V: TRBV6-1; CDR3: CASRPNGGAAFF
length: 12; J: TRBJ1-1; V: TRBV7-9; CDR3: CASSSLEGGAFF
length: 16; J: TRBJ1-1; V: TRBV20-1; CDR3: CSAREGRTQLNTEAFF
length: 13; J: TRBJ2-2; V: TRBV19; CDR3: CASRRRDTGELFF
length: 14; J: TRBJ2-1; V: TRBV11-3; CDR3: CASSQDLVRNEQFF
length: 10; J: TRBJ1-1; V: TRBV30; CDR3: CAWVRGRAFF
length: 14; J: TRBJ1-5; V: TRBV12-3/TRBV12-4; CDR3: CASSTGNGNQPQHF
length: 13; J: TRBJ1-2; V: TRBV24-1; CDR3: CATSARTDYGYTF
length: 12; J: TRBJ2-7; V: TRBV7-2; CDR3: CASSLERASQYF
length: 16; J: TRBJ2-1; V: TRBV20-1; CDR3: CSARDSRQGPYNEQFF
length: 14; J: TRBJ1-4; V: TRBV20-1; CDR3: CSAPGGTYNEKLFF
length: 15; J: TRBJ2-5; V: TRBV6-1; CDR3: CASSPTDSRQETQYF
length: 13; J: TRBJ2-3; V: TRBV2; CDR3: CASRTSGRDTQYF
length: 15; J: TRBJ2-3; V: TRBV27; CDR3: CASSLPRRLTDTQYF
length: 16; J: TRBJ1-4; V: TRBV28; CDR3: CASSGGTGLTNEKLFF
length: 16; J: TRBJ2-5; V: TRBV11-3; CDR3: CASSPHSGTGPRTQYF
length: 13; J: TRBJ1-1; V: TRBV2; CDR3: CASSEDPRGKAFF
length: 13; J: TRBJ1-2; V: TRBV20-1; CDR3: CSPQGRGVYGYTF
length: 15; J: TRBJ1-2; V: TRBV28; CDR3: CASNPPAVAVYGYTF
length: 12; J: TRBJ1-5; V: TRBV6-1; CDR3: CASSTHEQPQHF